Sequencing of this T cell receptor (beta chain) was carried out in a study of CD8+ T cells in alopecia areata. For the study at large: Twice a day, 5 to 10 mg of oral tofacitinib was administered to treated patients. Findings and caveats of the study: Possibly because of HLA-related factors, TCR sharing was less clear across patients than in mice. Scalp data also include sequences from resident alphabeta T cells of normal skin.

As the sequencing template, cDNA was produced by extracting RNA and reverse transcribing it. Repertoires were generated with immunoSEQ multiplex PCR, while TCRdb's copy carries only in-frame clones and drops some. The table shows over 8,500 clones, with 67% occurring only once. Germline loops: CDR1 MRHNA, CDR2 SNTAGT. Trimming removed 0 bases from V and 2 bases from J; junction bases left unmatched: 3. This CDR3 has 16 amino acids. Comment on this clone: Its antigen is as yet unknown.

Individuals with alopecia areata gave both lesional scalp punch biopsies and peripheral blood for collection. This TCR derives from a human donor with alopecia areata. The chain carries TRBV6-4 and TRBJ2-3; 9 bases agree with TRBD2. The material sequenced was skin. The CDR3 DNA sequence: TGTGCCAGCAGTGACTCGTCTAGCGGGGACACAGATACGCAGTATTTT. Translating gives CASSDSSSGDTDTQYF.